The rows below give T cell receptor beta chains drawn from one sample of a study of blood T cell repertoires in COVID-19. Using immunoSEQ multiplex PCR, the repertoire was profiled, and TCRdb retains in-frame clones only, with some absent. The sample holds about 240,000 clones, about 82% seen once. Material for sequencing was peripheral blood. These receptors all stem from a man at least 80 years old with acute or convalescent COVID-19. The CDR3 runs from the conserved cysteine through the conserved F or W. D genes are given only for firm matches. Expanded clones are given a class, and other clones once, few, many or no size at all.

abundance,d_gene,v_gene,j_gene,CDR3aa,CDR3nt
NA,NA,TRBV5-1,TRBJ2-5,CASSLDLVEETQYF,TGCGCCAGCAGCTTGGATCTGGTCGAGGAGACCCAGTACTTC
NA,NA,TRBV28,TRBJ2-1,CASSSFGGPFPGQFF,TGTGCCAGCAGTTCCTTCGGGGGGCCGTTCCCGGGGCAGTTCTTC
NA,NA,TRBV3-1/TRBV3-2,TRBJ2-4,CASSRQGGWNIQYF,TGTGCCAGCAGCCGCCAGGGGGGATGGAACATTCAGTACTTC
NA,TRBD1,TRBV5-1,TRBJ2-7,CASSLGQGIQEQYF,TGCGCCAGCAGCTTGGGACAGGGGATACAGGAGCAGTACTTC
NA,TRBD1,TRBV10-3,TRBJ2-5,CAISEAQPGTGIETQYF,TGTGCCATCAGTGAGGCCCAACCCGGGACAGGGATAGAGACCCAGTACTTC
NA,NA,TRBV4-3,TRBJ1-2,CASSQSTALYGYTF,TGCGCCAGCAGCCAATCGACAGCCCTCTATGGCTACACCTTC
once,TRBD2,TRBV14,TRBJ2-3,CASSERGASTDTQYF,TGTGCCAGCAGCGAGCGGGGGGCGAGCACAGATACGCAGTATTTT
NA,NA,TRBV5-1,TRBJ2-7,CASSPGVPAYEQYF,TGCGCCAGCAGCCCCGGGGTTCCAGCCTACGAGCAGTACTTC
NA,NA,TRBV5-1,TRBJ2-7,CASSFREALYEQYF,TGCGCCAGCAGCTTCAGAGAGGCGCTCTACGAGCAGTACTTC
NA,NA,TRBV12-3/TRBV12-4,TRBJ1-1,CASSSRGGTEAFF,TGTGCCAGCAGTTCGAGGGGAGGCACTGAAGCTTTCTTT
NA,TRBD1,TRBV18,TRBJ2-5,CASLDRDRGRGETQYF,TGTGCCAGCCTCGACCGGGACAGGGGGCGCGGAGAGACCCAGTACTTC
NA,TRBD2,TRBV9,TRBJ2-1,CASSVATSGGTYNEQFF,TGTGCCAGCAGCGTAGCCACTAGCGGGGGTACCTACAATGAGCAGTTCTTC
NA,TRBD1,TRBV10-2,TRBJ1-2,CASSETGVAGSGGYTF,TGCGCCAGCAGTGAGACAGGGGTGGCGGGGTCCGGGGGCTACACCTTC
NA,TRBD1,TRBV28,TRBJ2-7,CASSLGTDYEQYF,TGTGCCAGCAGTTTGGGGACAGACTACGAGCAGTACTTC
NA,TRBD2,TRBV7-2,TRBJ2-3,CASSPRLADTQYF,TGTGCCAGCAGCCCCAGACTAGCGGATACGCAGTATTTT
once,NA,TRBV15,TRBJ1-2,CATSPEVNYGYTF,TGTGCCACCAGCCCAGAAGTTAACTATGGCTACACCTTC
NA,TRBD1,TRBV11-2,TRBJ1-1,CASSRGQGRTEAFF,TGTGCCAGCAGCCGGGGACAGGGAAGGACTGAAGCTTTCTTT
few,TRBD1,TRBV6-2/TRBV6-3,TRBJ1-5,CASSIRTGWWQPQHF,TGTGCCAGCAGTATCAGGACAGGGTGGTGGCAGCCCCAGCATTTT
NA,NA,TRBV7-3,TRBJ1-2,CASSPGLGHYTF,TGTGCCAGCAGCCCAGGACTGGGCCACTACACCTTC
NA,NA,TRBV7-6,TRBJ2-7,CASSLRWTPYEQYF,TGTGCCAGCAGCTTAAGATGGACACCGTACGAGCAGTACTTC
NA,NA,TRBV7-9,TRBJ1-2,CASSLVGSTGGYTF,TGTGCCAGCAGCTTAGTCGGGAGTACCGGTGGCTACACCTTC
NA,TRBD1,TRBV18,TRBJ2-1,CASSPPAMGTGSNEQFF,TGTGCCAGCTCACCACCGGCTATGGGGACAGGGTCCAATGAGCAGTTCTTC
few,TRBD1,TRBV7-9,TRBJ1-2,CASSRGQGGSGYTF,TGTGCCAGCAGCCGAGGACAGGGAGGGAGTGGCTACACCTTC
NA,NA,TRBV19,TRBJ1-1,CASSPGLNTEAFF,TGTGCCAGTAGTCCGGGTCTGAACACTGAAGCTTTCTTT
NA,NA,TRBV20-1,TRBJ2-5,CSARRGTTQYF,TGCAGTGCTAGACGGGGAACGACCCAGTACTTC
NA,NA,TRBV3-1/TRBV3-2,TRBJ1-3,CASSQGDTSGNTIYF,TGTGCCAGCAGCCAAGGGGACACCTCTGGAAACACCATATATTTT
NA,NA,TRBV6-5,TRBJ1-2,CASRPGASGYTF,TGTGCCAGCAGGCCAGGGGCAAGTGGCTACACCTTC
NA,TRBD1,TRBV5-6,TRBJ2-1,CASSPSDRAYNEQFF,TGTGCCAGCAGCCCCTCTGACAGGGCCTACAATGAGCAGTTCTTC
once,NA,TRBV5-1,TRBJ1-6,CASSLDSANNSPLHF,TGCGCCAGCAGCTTAGACAGTGCCAATAATTCACCCCTCCACTTT
NA,NA,TRBV7-9,TRBJ1-1,CASRLGVSTEAFF,TGTGCCAGCAGGTTGGGTGTGAGTACTGAAGCTTTCTTT
NA,NA,TRBV6-1,TRBJ2-1,CASSDSKRGGNEQFF,TGTGCCAGCAGTGATAGTAAGAGGGGGGGCAATGAGCAGTTCTTC
NA,NA,TRBV5-6,TRBJ1-1,CASSSRRNTEAFF,TGTGCCAGCAGCTCGAGGCGGAACACTGAAGCTTTCTTT
NA,TRBD1,TRBV3-1/TRBV3-2,TRBJ2-5,CASSQGTGAETQYF,TGTGCCAGCAGCCAAGGGACAGGGGCAGAGACCCAGTACTTC
NA,NA,TRBV3-1/TRBV3-2,TRBJ2-4,CASSQGQGRSEGYF,TGTGCCAGCAGCCAGGGGCAGGGCAGGTCGGAGGGGTACTTC
NA,NA,TRBV10-3,TRBJ1-4,CAISGTRGGNEKLFF,TGTGCCATCAGTGGGACAAGGGGGGGGAATGAAAAACTGTTTTTT
NA,NA,TRBV19,TRBJ2-7,CASSGPGAYEQYF,TGTGCCAGTAGTGGCCCGGGAGCCTACGAGCAGTACTTC
few,NA,TRBV7-2,TRBJ2-7,CASSLSPGEHYEQYF,TGTGCCAGCAGCCTATCCCCGGGAGAACACTACGAGCAGTACTTC
NA,TRBD2,TRBV15,TRBJ2-1,CATSRDTGFVTTSGRGQFF,TGTGCCACCAGCAGAGATACGGGGTTCGTAACGACTAGCGGGCGGGGGCAGTTCTTC
NA,NA,TRBV18,TRBJ2-7,CASSKTQTDEQYF,TGTGCCAGCTCAAAAACCCAGACTGACGAGCAGTACTTC
NA,TRBD2,TRBV20-1,TRBJ2-4,CSARGGAREYF,TGCAGTGCCCGGGGGGGGGCGCGGGAGTACTTC
NA,NA,TRBV19,TRBJ1-2,CASSSPGGYGYTF,TGTGCCAGTAGTTCTCCGGGGGGCTATGGCTACACCTTC
NA,NA,TRBV18,TRBJ2-1,CASSFAGIPENEQFF,TGTGCCAGCTCATTCGCGGGAATCCCCGAGAATGAGCAGTTCTTC
NA,NA,TRBV18,TRBJ1-2,CASSPSSGEYGYTF,TGTGCCAGCTCACCCTCCTCGGGGGAGTATGGCTACACCTTC
NA,NA,TRBV10-3,TRBJ2-1,CAISADYLGDGQFF,TGTGCCATCAGTGCGGACTACCTGGGTGACGGGCAGTTCTTC
few,TRBD2,TRBV19,TRBJ2-2,CASSITLLRGGATGELFF,TGTGCCAGTAGTATAACGCTATTACGGGGGGGTGCCACCGGGGAGCTGTTTTTT
NA,TRBD2,TRBV2,TRBJ2-1,CASRKLAGVNNEQFF,TGTGCCAGCAGGAAACTAGCGGGAGTAAACAATGAGCAGTTCTTC
once,NA,TRBV28,TRBJ1-4,CASSLAAGGEKLFF,TGTGCCAGCAGTTTAGCGGCGGGTGGTGAAAAACTGTTTTTT
NA,TRBD1,TRBV7-9,TRBJ2-2,CASSATGSGELFF,TGTGCCAGCAGCGCGACAGGGTCCGGGGAGCTGTTTTTT
NA,TRBD1,TRBV15,TRBJ2-1,CATSRRDSNNEQFF,TGTGCCACCAGCAGAAGGGACAGCAACAATGAGCAGTTCTTC
NA,TRBD1,TRBV7-3,TRBJ2-2,CASSPGQGTGELFF,TGTGCCAGCAGCCCGGGACAGGGTACCGGGGAGCTGTTTTTT
NA,NA,TRBV6-5,TRBJ2-7,CASLLRDTASYEQYF,TGTGCCAGCTTACTCCGGGACACCGCCTCATACGAGCAGTACTTC
NA,TRBD1,TRBV5-4,TRBJ2-3,CASSRKTGGIADTQYF,TGTGCCAGCAGCCGGAAAACAGGGGGCATCGCAGATACGCAGTATTTT
once,NA,TRBV29-1,TRBJ1-3,CSVAAGQNTIYF,TGCAGCGTTGCCGCAGGGCAGAACACCATATATTTT
once,NA,TRBV6-2/TRBV6-3,TRBJ2-1,CASSYGGGSRSYNEQFF,TGTGCCAGCAGTTACGGTGGAGGGAGTCGCTCCTACAATGAGCAGTTCTTC
NA,NA,TRBV10-3,TRBJ2-3,CATGETNTDTQYF,TGTGCCACTGGGGAGACAAACACAGATACGCAGTATTTT
NA,TRBD1,TRBV28,TRBJ1-3,CASSIRDRPGTIYF,TGTGCCAGCAGCATTCGGGACAGGCCGGGTACCATATATTTT
NA,NA,TRBV21-1,TRBJ1-1,CASGRDRGFEAFF,TGTGCCAGCGGAAGAGACAGAGGATTTGAAGCTTTCTTT
NA,NA,TRBV28,TRBJ1-5,CASFGGAASFQHF,TGTGCCAGTTTTGGAGGGGCCGCTTCGTTCCAGCATTTT
NA,NA,TRBV6-5,TRBJ1-6,CASSRDSISPLHF,TGTGCCAGCAGCCGGGACTCCATTTCACCCCTCCACTTT
NA,TRBD1,TRBV7-9,TRBJ1-3,CASSKRPGQVDTIYF,TGTGCCAGCAGCAAGAGGCCGGGACAGGTGGACACCATATATTTT